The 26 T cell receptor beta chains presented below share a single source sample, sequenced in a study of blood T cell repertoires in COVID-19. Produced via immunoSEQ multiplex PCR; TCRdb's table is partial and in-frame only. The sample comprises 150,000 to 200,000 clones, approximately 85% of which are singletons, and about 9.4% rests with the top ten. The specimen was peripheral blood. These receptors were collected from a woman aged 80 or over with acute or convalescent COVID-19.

CDR3 in amino acids: CASSQRLAADTQYF. For the CDR3, the DNA is TGTGCCAGCAGCCAGCGACTAGCGGCAGATACGCAGTATTTT. The chain recombines TRBV3-1 (or the pseudogene TRBV3-2) with TRBJ2-3; 9 bases are shared with TRBD2. V was clipped by 3 bases and J by 4 bases; unmatched bases: 2. Germline V lookup: CDR1 LGHDT, CDR2 YNNKEL (reference sequence). The CDR3 has 14 amino acids.

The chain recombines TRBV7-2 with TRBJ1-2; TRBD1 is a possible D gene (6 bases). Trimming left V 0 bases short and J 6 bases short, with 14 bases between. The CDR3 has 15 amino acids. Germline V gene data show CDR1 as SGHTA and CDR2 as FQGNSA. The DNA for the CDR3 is TGTGCCAGCAGCTTAGCCGGGGGGGCTGTCGATGGCTACACCTTC. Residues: CASSLAGGAVDGYTF.

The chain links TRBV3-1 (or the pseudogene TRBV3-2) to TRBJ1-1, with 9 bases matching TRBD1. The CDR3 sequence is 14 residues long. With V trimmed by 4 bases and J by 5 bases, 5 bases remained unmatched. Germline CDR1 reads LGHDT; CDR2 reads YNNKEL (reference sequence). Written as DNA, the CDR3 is TGTGCCAGCAGCCGGGGACAGGGAGAGACTGAAGCTTTCTTT. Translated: CASSRGQGETEAFF.

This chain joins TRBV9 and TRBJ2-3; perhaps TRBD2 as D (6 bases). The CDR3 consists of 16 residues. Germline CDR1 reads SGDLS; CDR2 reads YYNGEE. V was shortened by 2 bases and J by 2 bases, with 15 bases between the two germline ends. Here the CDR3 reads CASSVAPGLVTDTQYF. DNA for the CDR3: TGTGCCAGCAGCGTCGCGCCGGGACTCGTCACAGATACGCAGTATTTT. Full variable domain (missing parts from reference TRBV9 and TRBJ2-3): DSGVTQTPKHLITATGQRVTLRCSPRSGDLSVYWYQQSLDQGLQFLIQYYNGEERAKGNILERFSAQQFPDLHSELNLSSLELGDSALYFCASSVAPGLVTDTQYFGPGTRLTVL.

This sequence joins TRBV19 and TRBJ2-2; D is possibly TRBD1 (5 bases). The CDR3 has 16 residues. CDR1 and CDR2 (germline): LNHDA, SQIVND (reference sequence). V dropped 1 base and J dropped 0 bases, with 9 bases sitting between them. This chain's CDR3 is CASSIVGASNTGELFF. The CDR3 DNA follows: TGTGCCAGTAGTATAGTAGGGGCCTCGAACACCGGGGAGCTGTTTTTT.

The CDR3 region has the DNA TGCGCCAGCAGCCGACGACTGGGCAGCGGGAATGAGCAGTTCTTC. Translated: CASSRRLGSGNEQFF. J is TRBJ2-1 and V is TRBV5-1; D might be TRBD2 (6 bases). CDR1 is SGHRS, CDR2 YFSETQ, per germline. The V end lost 4 bases, the J end lost 7 bases, and 18 bases lay between the germline ends. The CDR3 spans 15 residues. Full variable domain (outside the CDR3, taken from reference TRBV5-1 and TRBJ2-1): KAGVTQTPRYLIKTRGQQVTLSCSPISGHRSVSWYQQTPGQGLQFLFEYFSETQRNKGNFPGRFSGRQFSNSRSEMNVSTLELGDSALYLCASSRRLGSGNEQFFGPGTRLTVL.

CDR3 sequence reads: CASSLSRGANEKLFF. The DNA for the CDR3 is TGTGCCAGCAGCTTATCCAGGGGCGCTAATGAAAAACTGTTTTTT. The rearrangement joins TRBV11-2 to TRBJ1-4; D is possibly TRBD1 (6 bases). CDR1 SGHAT and CDR2 FQNNGV come from the germline V gene. Trimming removed 2 bases at V and 3 bases at J, with 10 bases between. The CDR3 is made up of 15 amino acids.

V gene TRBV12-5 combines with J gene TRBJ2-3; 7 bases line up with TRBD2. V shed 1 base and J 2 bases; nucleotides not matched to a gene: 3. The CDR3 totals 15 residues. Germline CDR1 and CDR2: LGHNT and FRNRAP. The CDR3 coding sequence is TGTGCTAGTGGTTTGGGAGCGGGGTCCACAGATACGCAGTATTTT. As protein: CASGLGAGSTDTQYF.

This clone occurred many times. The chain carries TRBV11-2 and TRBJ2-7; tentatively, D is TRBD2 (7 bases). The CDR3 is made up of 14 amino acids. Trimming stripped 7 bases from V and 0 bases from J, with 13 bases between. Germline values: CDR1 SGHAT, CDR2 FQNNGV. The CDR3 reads CASTLGGGSYEQYF. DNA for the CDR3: TGTGCCAGCACGCTAGGGGGGGGCTCCTACGAGCAGTACTTC.

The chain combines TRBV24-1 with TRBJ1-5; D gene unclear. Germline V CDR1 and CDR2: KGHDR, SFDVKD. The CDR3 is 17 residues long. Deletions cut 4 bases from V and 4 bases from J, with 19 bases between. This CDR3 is CATSESPLYWENQPQHF. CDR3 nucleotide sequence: TGTGCCACCAGTGAAAGCCCCCTATATTGGGAGAATCAGCCCCAGCATTTT.

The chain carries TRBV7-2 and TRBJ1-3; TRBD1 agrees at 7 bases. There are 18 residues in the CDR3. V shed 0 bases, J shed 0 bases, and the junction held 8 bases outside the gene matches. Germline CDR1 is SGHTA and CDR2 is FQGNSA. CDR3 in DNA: TGTGCCAGCAGCTTAGCATGGGACAGCCTATCCTCTGGAAACACCATATATTTT. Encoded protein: CASSLAWDSLSSGNTIYF.

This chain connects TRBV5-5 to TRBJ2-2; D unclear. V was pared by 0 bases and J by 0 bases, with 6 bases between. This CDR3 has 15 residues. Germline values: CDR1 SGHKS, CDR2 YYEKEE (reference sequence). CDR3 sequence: CASSLAGTNTGELFF. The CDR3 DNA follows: TGTGCCAGCAGCTTGGCAGGAACGAACACCGGGGAGCTGTTTTTT.

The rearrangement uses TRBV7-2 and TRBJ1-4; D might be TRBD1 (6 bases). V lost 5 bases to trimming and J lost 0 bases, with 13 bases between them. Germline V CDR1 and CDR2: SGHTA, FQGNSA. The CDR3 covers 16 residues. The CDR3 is CASSRRGGPTNEKLFF. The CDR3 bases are TGTGCCAGCAGCCGTCGGGGGGGGCCAACTAATGAAAAACTGTTTTTT.

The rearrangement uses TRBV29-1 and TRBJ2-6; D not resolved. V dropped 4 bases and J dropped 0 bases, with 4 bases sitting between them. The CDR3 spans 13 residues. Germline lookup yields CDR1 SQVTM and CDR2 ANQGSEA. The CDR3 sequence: CSVAFSGANVLTF. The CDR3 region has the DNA TGCAGCGTTGCCTTCTCTGGGGCCAACGTCCTGACTTTC.

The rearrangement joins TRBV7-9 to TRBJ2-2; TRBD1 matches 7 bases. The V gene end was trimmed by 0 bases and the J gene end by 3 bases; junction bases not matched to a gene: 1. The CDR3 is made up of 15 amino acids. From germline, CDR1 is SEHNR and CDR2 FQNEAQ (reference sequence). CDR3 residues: CASSLAGGHTGELFF. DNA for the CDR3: TGTGCCAGCAGCTTAGCAGGGGGCCACACCGGGGAGCTGTTTTTT.

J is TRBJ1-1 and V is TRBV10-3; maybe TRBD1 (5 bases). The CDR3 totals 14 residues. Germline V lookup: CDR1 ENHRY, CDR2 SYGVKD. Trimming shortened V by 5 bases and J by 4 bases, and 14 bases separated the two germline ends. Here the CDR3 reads CAISPQGSGTEAFF. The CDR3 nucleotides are TGTGCCATCAGTCCCCAGGGTTCGGGCACTGAAGCTTTCTTT.

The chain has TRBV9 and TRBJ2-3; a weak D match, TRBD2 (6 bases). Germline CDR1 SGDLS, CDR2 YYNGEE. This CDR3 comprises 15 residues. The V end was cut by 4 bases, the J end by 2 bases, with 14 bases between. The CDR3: CASSPRDWDTDTQYF. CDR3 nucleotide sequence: TGTGCCAGCAGCCCCCGGGACTGGGACACAGATACGCAGTATTTT.

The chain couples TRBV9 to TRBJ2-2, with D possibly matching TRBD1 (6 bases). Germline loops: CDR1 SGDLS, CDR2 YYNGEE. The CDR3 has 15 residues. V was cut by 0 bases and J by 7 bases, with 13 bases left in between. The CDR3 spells CASSVVSRGIGELFF. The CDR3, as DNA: TGTGCCAGCAGCGTAGTTAGCAGGGGCATCGGGGAGCTGTTTTTT.

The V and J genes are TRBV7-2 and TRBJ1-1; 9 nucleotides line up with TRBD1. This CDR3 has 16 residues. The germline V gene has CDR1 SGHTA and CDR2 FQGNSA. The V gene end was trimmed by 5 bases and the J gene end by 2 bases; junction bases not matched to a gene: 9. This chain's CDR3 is CASSRGQGSYNTEAFF. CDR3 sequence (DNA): TGTGCCAGCAGCCGGGGACAGGGAAGTTATAACACTGAAGCTTTCTTT.

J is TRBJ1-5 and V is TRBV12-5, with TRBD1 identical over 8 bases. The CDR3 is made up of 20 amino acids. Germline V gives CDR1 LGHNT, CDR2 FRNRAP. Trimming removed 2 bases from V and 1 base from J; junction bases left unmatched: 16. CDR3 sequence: CASGLFTWTGSGVSNQPQHF. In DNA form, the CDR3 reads TGTGCTAGTGGTTTGTTTACTTGGACAGGGTCAGGGGTAAGCAATCAGCCCCAGCATTTT.

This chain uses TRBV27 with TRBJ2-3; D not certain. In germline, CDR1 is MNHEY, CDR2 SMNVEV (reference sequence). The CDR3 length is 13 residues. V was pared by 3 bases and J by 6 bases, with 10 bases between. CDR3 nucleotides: TGTGCCAGCAGTTTCTCTAGGAGTGATACGCAGTATTTT. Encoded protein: CASSFSRSDTQYF.

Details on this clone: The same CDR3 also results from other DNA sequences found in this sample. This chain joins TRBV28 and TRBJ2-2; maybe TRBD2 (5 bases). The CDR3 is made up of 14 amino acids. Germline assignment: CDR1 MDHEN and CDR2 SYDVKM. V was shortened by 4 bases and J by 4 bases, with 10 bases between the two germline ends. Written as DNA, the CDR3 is TGTGCCAGCAGTTCGAGCGGTGGCACCGGGGAGCTGTTTTTT. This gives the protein CASSSSGGTGELFF.

The CDR3 coding sequence is TGTGCCAGCAGCCAAGATCAGAACACTGAAGCTTTCTTT. Translated, it gives CASSQDQNTEAFF. This rearrangement joins TRBV14 to TRBJ1-1; D is undetermined. The CDR3 length is 13 residues. The V and J ends lost 0 bases and 1 base respectively, with 3 bases between them. CDR1 is SGHDN and CDR2 is FVKESK in the germline V gene.

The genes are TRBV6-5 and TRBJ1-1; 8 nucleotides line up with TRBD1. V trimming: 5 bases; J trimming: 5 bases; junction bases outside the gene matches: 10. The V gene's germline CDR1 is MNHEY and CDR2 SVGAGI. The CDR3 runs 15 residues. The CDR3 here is CASSPPGGLRTEAFF. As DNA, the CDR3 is TGTGCCAGCAGTCCTCCAGGGGGCCTGAGGACTGAAGCTTTCTTT.

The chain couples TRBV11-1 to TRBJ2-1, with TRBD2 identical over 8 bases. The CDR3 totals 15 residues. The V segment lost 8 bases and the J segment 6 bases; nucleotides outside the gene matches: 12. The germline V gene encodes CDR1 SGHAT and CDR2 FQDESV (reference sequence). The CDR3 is CASWTAAGDLNEQFF. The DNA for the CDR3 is TGTGCCAGCTGGACGGCAGCGGGAGACCTCAATGAGCAGTTCTTC.

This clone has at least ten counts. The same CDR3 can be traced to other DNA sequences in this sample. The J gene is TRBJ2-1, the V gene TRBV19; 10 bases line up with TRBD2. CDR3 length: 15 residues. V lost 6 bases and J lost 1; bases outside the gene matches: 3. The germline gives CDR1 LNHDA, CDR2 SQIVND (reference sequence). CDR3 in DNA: TGTGCCAGTAGGACTAGCGGGCCATCCTACAATGAGCAGTTCTTC. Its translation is CASRTSGPSYNEQFF.